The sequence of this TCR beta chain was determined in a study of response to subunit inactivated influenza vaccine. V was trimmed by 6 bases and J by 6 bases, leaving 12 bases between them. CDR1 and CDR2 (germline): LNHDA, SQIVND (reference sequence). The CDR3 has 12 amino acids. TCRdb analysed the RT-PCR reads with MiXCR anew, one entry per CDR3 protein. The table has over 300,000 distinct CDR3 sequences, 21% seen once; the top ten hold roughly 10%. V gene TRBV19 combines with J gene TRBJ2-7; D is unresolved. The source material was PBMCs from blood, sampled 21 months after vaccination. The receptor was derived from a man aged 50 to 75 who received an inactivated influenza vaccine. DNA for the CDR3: TGTGCCAGTAGCCACGGATCCAGCGAGCAGTACTTC. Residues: CASSHGSSEQYF.